This passage covers 32 T cell receptor beta chains from one sample sequenced in a study of T-cell reconstitution after alpha-beta-depleted transplantation in children. Unique molecular identifiers featured in how the TCRbeta library was prepared. Using its own MiXCR run on the PCR reads, TCRdb lists one record per CDR3 protein. The sample has 600,000 or so distinct CDR3 sequences; 20% to 25% are singletons. Sample: PBMCs, mostly from graft donor cells, taken 360 days after TCRalphabeta/CD19-depleted stem cell transplant. These receptors originate from a boy in the first two years of life who had a stem cell transplant for acute myeloid leukemia, so the T cells may come from the graft donor.

This clonotype turned up a few times. V and J are TRBV20-1 and TRBJ2-4, with 9 bases aligning to TRBD1. CDR1 DFQATT and CDR2 SNEGSKA come from the germline V gene (reference sequence). J lost 3 bases, V lost 1 base, and 13 bases had no gene match. CDR3 length: 18 residues. CDR3 loop: CSARVVSATGGYKNIQYF. The DNA for the CDR3 is TGCAGTGCTAGAGTAGTATCGGCTACAGGGGGCTACAAAAACATTCAGTACTTC.

The chain joins TRBV4-3 to TRBJ2-3; D perhaps matches TRBD2 (6 bases). This CDR3 comprises 15 residues. The V end lost 0 bases, the J end lost 0 bases, and 7 bases lay between the germline ends. Germline CDR1 and CDR2: LGHNA and YSLEER. DNA of the CDR3: TGCGCCAGCAGCCAAGATGGGACTAGCACAGATACGCAGTATTTT. This gives the protein CASSQDGTSTDTQYF.

The rearrangement uses TRBV7-3 and TRBJ2-5; 7 bases are a match to TRBD2. Germline CDR1 and CDR2: SGHTA and FQGTGA. The V gene end was trimmed by 0 bases and the J gene end by 0 bases; junction bases not matched to a gene: 4. CDR3 length: 16 amino acids. CDR3 sequence reads: CASSLTGLADQETQYF. CDR3 bases: TGTGCCAGCAGCTTAACGGGTCTAGCGGACCAAGAGACCCAGTACTTC.

This clonotype was seen many times. V and J are TRBV6-1 and TRBJ2-5; 8 bases fit TRBD1. Germline CDR1 MNHNS, CDR2 SASEGT. This CDR3 spans 14 amino acids. Losses at the gene ends were 6 bases for V and 5 bases for J; bases not matched to a gene: 8. DNA for the CDR3: TGTGCCAGCAGACTACCAGGGGGCTTGGAGACCCAGTACTTC. This translates into CASRLPGGLETQYF.

This clonotype was counted a few times. The CDR3 reads CATSGRTSGSSYEQYF. CDR3 DNA: TGTGCCACCAGCGGCCGGACTAGCGGGAGTTCCTACGAGCAGTACTTC. The chain employs TRBV15 and TRBJ2-7, with TRBD2 identical over 13 bases. CDR1 is LNHNV, CDR2 YYDKDF, per germline (reference sequence). The CDR3 runs 16 residues. The V segment lost 5 bases and the J segment 1 base; nucleotides outside the gene matches: 5.

This clonotype has only a few counts. The rearrangement uses TRBV27 and TRBJ2-2; 7 bases match TRBD1. CDR3 length: 14 residues. The V and J ends lost 5 bases and 9 bases, in that order; junction bases with no gene match: 9. Germline CDR1 reads MNHEY; CDR2 reads SMNVEV (reference sequence). CDR3: CASSEGASKWELFF. CDR3 nucleotides: TGTGCCAGCAGTGAGGGGGCATCGAAGTGGGAGCTGTTTTTT.

V usage is TRBV12-3 or TRBV12-4 and J usage is TRBJ2-7, with D perhaps being TRBD1 or TRBD2 (5 bases each). The CDR3 runs 12 residues. Deletions cut 6 bases from V and 5 bases from J, with 11 bases between. This CDR3 is CASRGVGNEQYF. The CDR3 DNA is TGTGCCAGCAGGGGGGTCGGGAACGAGCAGTACTTC.

This clonotype appeared many times. The J gene is TRBJ2-4, the V gene TRBV20-1; D not resolved. Deletions cut 3 bases from V and 2 bases from J, with 8 bases between. CDR1 and CDR2 (germline): DFQATT, SNEGSKA (reference sequence). There are 13 residues in the CDR3. The CDR3 DNA is TGCAGTGCTAGGGGGATCTCCAAAAACATTCAGTACTTC. Translating gives CSARGISKNIQYF.

This clonotype was detected many times. The chain links TRBV15 to TRBJ2-1, with 9 bases that match TRBD2. This CDR3 region has 15 residues. Looked up from germline, CDR1 is LNHNV and CDR2 is YYDKDF (reference sequence). V gave up 0 bases and J gave up 10 bases; unmatched junction bases: 7. The CDR3 is CATSRDRGGAREQFF. The CDR3 DNA sequence: TGTGCCACCAGCAGAGATCGCGGGGGGGCAAGGGAGCAGTTCTTC.

This clonotype has only one observation. The chain carries TRBV7-2 and TRBJ2-2; weak D call: TRBD2 (6 bases). Between the trimmed V and J ends, which lost 2 bases and 0 bases, there was a span of 13 bases. Germline loops: CDR1 SGHTA, CDR2 FQGNSA. CDR3 length: 17 amino acids. The CDR3 coding sequence is TGTGCCAGCAGCTTATCCCCGGGGGTTGCGAACACCGGGGAGCTGTTTTTT. It yields the protein CASSLSPGVANTGELFF.

V usage is TRBV14 and J usage is TRBJ1-6, with no clear D. Between the trimmed V and J ends, which lost 4 bases and 7 bases, there was a span of 8 bases. Germline V lookup: CDR1 SGHDN, CDR2 FVKESK. The CDR3 is 13 residues long. The CDR3 is CASSLRPNSPLHF. In nucleotides, the CDR3 is TGTGCCAGCAGCCTCAGACCGAATTCACCCCTCCACTTT.

This clonotype was seen a handful of times. The chain has TRBV24-1 and TRBJ2-5; a weak D match, TRBD1 (6 bases). V lost 10 bases, J lost 1 base, and 12 bases lay in between. Looked up from germline, CDR1 is KGHDR and CDR2 is SFDVKD. The CDR3 has 13 amino acids. CDR3 sequence reads: CATRQGTQETQYF. The DNA of the CDR3 is TGTGCCACGCGTCAGGGGACCCAAGAGACCCAGTACTTC.

The chain joins TRBV20-1 to TRBJ2-3; weak D call: TRBD1 (5 bases). V was shortened by 5 bases and J by 3 bases, with 9 bases between the two germline ends. The CDR3 is made up of 12 amino acids. Germline V gene data show CDR1 as DFQATT and CDR2 as SNEGSKA (reference sequence). CDR3 nucleotide sequence: TGCAGTGCTCTAAGACAGACAGATACGCAGTATTTT. It is translated as CSALRQTDTQYF.

This clonotype has at least ten counts. This sequence joins TRBV6-5 and TRBJ1-2, with D possibly being TRBD1 (6 bases). Trimming took 2 bases from V and 3 from J, leaving 16 bases between them. This CDR3 region has 16 residues. Germline CDR1 reads MNHEY; CDR2 reads SVGAGI. CDR3 loop: CASSYTPQGGDYGYTF. For the CDR3, the DNA is TGTGCCAGCAGTTACACCCCACAGGGCGGCGACTATGGCTACACCTTC.

The rearrangement uses TRBV20-1 and TRBJ1-4, with unresolved D. V was shortened by 0 bases and J by 7 bases, with 12 bases between the two germline ends. Germline CDR1 is DFQATT and CDR2 is SNEGSKA (reference sequence). This CDR3 spans 14 amino acids. The CDR3: CSARDQGRGEKLFF. For the CDR3, the DNA is TGCAGTGCTAGAGATCAAGGTCGGGGTGAAAAACTGTTTTTT.

The chain combines TRBV20-1 with TRBJ1-2, with 7 nucleotides matching TRBD1. This CDR3 is 15 amino acids long. The J segment lost 2 bases and the V segment lost 5 bases, leaving 11 bases of the junction unmatched. Germline CDR1 DFQATT, CDR2 SNEGSKA (reference sequence). The CDR3 region is CSAGLLQQGNYGYTF. The CDR3 nucleotides are TGCAGTGCTGGGCTCTTACAACAGGGGAACTATGGCTACACCTTC.

This clonotype has ten or more counts. The chain joins TRBV29-1 to TRBJ2-3; D unresolved. Germline values: CDR1 SQVTM, CDR2 ANQGSEA. Between the trimmed V and J ends, which lost 0 bases and 14 bases, there was a span of 18 bases. The CDR3 contains 13 residues. This CDR3 is CSVEDRWPPKVYF. The CDR3, as DNA: TGCAGCGTTGAAGATCGTTGGCCCCCAAAGGTGTATTTT.

This clonotype was counted only a few times. The chain recombines TRBV7-9 with TRBJ2-1; no reliable D call. CDR1 SEHNR and CDR2 FQNEAQ come from the germline V gene (reference sequence). V shed 3 bases and J shed 3 bases, with 9 bases lying between them. This CDR3 region has 14 residues. Written as DNA, the CDR3 is TGTGCCAGCAGCTTCTCGTTGGGCTACAATGAGCAGTTCTTC. It specifies CASSFSLGYNEQFF.

This sequence joins TRBV12-3 or TRBV12-4 and TRBJ2-7; no definite D call. Trimming took off 2 bases at V and 3 bases at J, with 5 bases between the two ends. The CDR3 totals 12 residues. The CDR3 DNA is TGTGCCAGCAGTTTACGGTTCTACGAGCAGTACTTC. This gives the protein CASSLRFYEQYF.

The chain uses TRBV15 and TRBJ2-2; D gene ambiguous. Germline V gives CDR1 LNHNV, CDR2 YYDKDF (reference sequence). The CDR3 has 14 amino acids. Trimming removed 1 base at V and 6 bases at J, with 9 bases between. The DNA of the CDR3 is TGTGCCACCAGCAGAGGGGAAGATCCCGGGGAGCTGTTTTTT. This sequence encodes CATSRGEDPGELFF.

This clonotype was observed a handful of times. V is TRBV12-3 or TRBV12-4 and J is TRBJ1-1; 9 bases line up with TRBD1. The CDR3 totals 15 residues. The J segment lost 0 bases and the V segment lost 5 bases, leaving 4 bases of the junction unmatched. The DNA for the CDR3 is TGTGCCAGCAGTCGTACAGGGGGCCTGAACACTGAAGCTTTCTTT. It specifies CASSRTGGLNTEAFF.

The chain links TRBV3-1 to TRBJ2-1; 9 bases agree with TRBD1. Germline V gives CDR1 LGHDT, CDR2 YNNKEL (reference sequence). This CDR3 region has 15 residues. The V gene end was trimmed by 4 bases and the J gene end by 7 bases; junction bases not matched to a gene: 8. This chain's CDR3 is CASSPGTGRGNEQFF. DNA of the CDR3: TGTGCCAGCAGCCCCGGGACAGGGAGGGGAAATGAGCAGTTCTTC.

This clonotype was detected ten times or more. This sequence joins TRBV20-1 and TRBJ1-1; 12 bases are a match to TRBD1. The CDR3 totals 15 residues. CDR1 and CDR2 (germline): DFQATT, SNEGSKA (reference sequence). V lost 4 bases, J lost 5 bases, and 8 bases stayed unmatched. The CDR3 DNA reads TGCAGTGCTACCGGGACAGGGGGCGTATATACTGAAGCTTTCTTT. The encoded protein is CSATGTGGVYTEAFF.

This clonotype was seen repeatedly, ten times or more. This chain uses TRBV12-3 or TRBV12-4 with TRBJ2-3, with TRBD2 matching 10 bases. The CDR3 spans 16 residues. J gave up 4 bases and V 5 bases, and 9 bases lay outside the gene matches. CDR3 bases: TGTGCCAGCAGTGAGTCTAGCGGGGGTAGGGCAGATACGCAGTATTTT. This gives the protein CASSESSGGRADTQYF.

The table lists this clonotype with many counts. J is TRBJ1-1 and V is TRBV5-1; TRBD1 agrees at 12 bases. V gave up 4 bases and J gave up 3 bases; unmatched junction bases: 7. This CDR3 comprises 16 residues. The germline CDR1 and CDR2 sequences are SGHRS and YFSETQ. The CDR3 nucleotides read TGCGCCAGCAGCACCGGGACAGGGGGCCGGTACACTGAAGCTTTCTTT. It specifies CASSTGTGGRYTEAFF.

This clonotype was found many times. The chain employs TRBV12-3 or TRBV12-4 and TRBJ2-3; 9 positions agree with TRBD1. The CDR3 covers 14 residues. The V and J ends lost 8 bases and 5 bases, in that order; junction bases with no gene match: 8. In DNA form, the CDR3 reads TGTGCCAGCTTCCCCGGGACAGGGCAAGATACGCAGTATTTT. Translating it yields CASFPGTGQDTQYF.

This clonotype was detected many times. The chain has TRBV7-2 and TRBJ1-2; D unclear. Germline CDR1 and CDR2: SGHTA and FQGNSA. This CDR3 region has 14 residues. V dropped 0 bases and J dropped 4 bases, with 9 bases sitting between them. The CDR3 coding sequence is TGTGCCAGCAGCTTAGCAGGCGGCTTCTATGGCTACACCTTC. Translating gives CASSLAGGFYGYTF.

This clonotype was seen at least ten times. This chain joins TRBV12-3 or TRBV12-4 and TRBJ1-5, with 10 positions matching TRBD1. The J segment lost 1 base and the V segment lost 4 bases, leaving 4 bases of the junction unmatched. The CDR3 length is 16 residues. Written as DNA, the CDR3 is TGTGCCAGCAGTTCTTGGACAGGGGGGAGCAATCAGCCCCAGCATTTT. As protein: CASSSWTGGSNQPQHF.

This clonotype occurred many times. The genes are TRBV29-1 and TRBJ2-3; D ambiguous. CDR1 SQVTM and CDR2 ANQGSEA come from the germline V gene. The CDR3 contains 12 residues. DNA for the CDR3: TGCAGAGCGACACGGCCCCCGGATACGCAGTATTTT. Its protein is CRATRPPDTQYF.

This clonotype has more than one count but fewer than ten. This chain connects TRBV12-3 or TRBV12-4 to TRBJ2-5; possible D gene TRBD1, 6 bases. The length of the CDR3 is 14 residues. V lost 2 bases and J 4 bases, leaving 11 bases between the germline ends. CDR3 sequence reads: CASSLNREPETQYF. The CDR3 DNA sequence: TGTGCCAGCAGTTTAAACAGGGAGCCAGAGACCCAGTACTTC.

V and J are TRBV5-1 and TRBJ1-1, with TRBD1 identical over 7 bases. The CDR3 has 13 residues. Germline-derived CDR1 and CDR2 are SGHRS and YFSETQ. The junction had 3 bases not matched to a gene; V was cut back by 4 bases and J by 3 bases. In DNA form, the CDR3 reads TGCGCCAGCAGCGGGGGACAGCACACTGAAGCTTTCTTT. It encodes CASSGGQHTEAFF.

V gene TRBV5-4 combines with J gene TRBJ2-4; D may match TRBD1 or TRBD2 (6 bases each). The V end was cut by 4 bases, the J end by 8 bases, with 16 bases between. CDR3 length: 14 amino acids. In germline, CDR1 is SGHNT, CDR2 YYREEE (reference sequence). The CDR3 coding sequence is TGTGCCAGCAGCGTTTCGGGGGCAGGCGACATTCAGTACTTC. Encoded protein: CASSVSGAGDIQYF.